This TCR beta chain was captured in a study of T-cell reconstitution after alpha-beta-depleted transplantation in children. The table lists this clonotype with a few counts. Germline CDR1 and CDR2: SGHTA and FQGNSA. Trimming shortened V by 4 bases and J by 2 bases, and 9 bases separated the two germline ends. The CDR3 consists of 13 residues. TCRbeta library construction was performed incorporating unique molecular identifiers. Each CDR3 protein is one row after TCRdb ran MiXCR on the PCR reads. The table shows fewer than 400,000 distinct CDR3 sequences, with roughly 20% occurring only once. The TCR originated in a human donor who donated a stem cell graft to a child with acute myeloid leukemia. The chain joins TRBV7-2 to TRBJ2-7; D unresolved. Sample: PBMCs from the stem cell graft donor, taken from the stem cell graft. The CDR3 coding sequence is TGTGCCAGCAGCTCCGACGGAGCCTACGAGCAGTACTTC. It codes for CASSSDGAYEQYF. Complete variable domain (other parts from reference TRBV7-2 and TRBJ2-7): GAGVSQSPSNKVTEKGKDVELRCDPISGHTALYWYRQSLGQGLEFLIYFQGNSAPDKSGLPSDRFSAERTGGSVSTLTIQRTQQEDSAVYLCASSSDGAYEQYFGPGTRLTVT.